This T cell receptor beta chain was sequenced during a study of CD8+CD57+ T cells in acquired aplastic anemia. Overall study results and limits: It was found that approximately 29 CD8+ CDR3 sequences were shared between patients and controls.

CD8+CD57+ cell expansion, shown by flow cytometry, had occurred in the patients selected for sequencing. CDR3 length: 15 residues. CDR1 is SGDLS and CDR2 is YYNGEE in the germline V gene. The trim removed 3 bases at V and 1 base at J, leaving 5 bases unmatched. Genomic DNA was employed as the template in profiling TCR beta VDJ and CDR3. TCRdb reprocessed the reads via MiXCR and lists one record per CDR3 protein. The repertoire holds approximately 190,000 distinct CDR3 sequences, with more than 45% as singletons. With regard to this clonotype: The antigen remains unidentified.

The rearrangement joins TRBV9 to TRBJ2-7, with 9 bases lining up with TRBD1. Specimen: sorted CD4+, CD8+, or CD8+CD57+ T cells (not recorded which) from PBMCs. The source is a human donor with aplastic anemia. The CDR3 is CASSEGQGPSYEQYF. The CDR3, as DNA: TGTGCCAGCAGCGAGGGACAGGGTCCTTCCTACGAGCAGTACTTC.